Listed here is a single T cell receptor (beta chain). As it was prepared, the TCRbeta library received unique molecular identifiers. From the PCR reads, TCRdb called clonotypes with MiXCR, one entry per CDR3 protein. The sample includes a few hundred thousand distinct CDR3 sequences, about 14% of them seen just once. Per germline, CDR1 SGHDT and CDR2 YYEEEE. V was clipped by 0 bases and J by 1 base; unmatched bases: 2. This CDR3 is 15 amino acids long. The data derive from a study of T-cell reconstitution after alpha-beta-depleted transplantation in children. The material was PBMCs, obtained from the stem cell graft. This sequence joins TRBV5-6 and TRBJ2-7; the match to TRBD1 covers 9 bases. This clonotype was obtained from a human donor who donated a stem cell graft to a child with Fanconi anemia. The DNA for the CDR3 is TGTGCCAGCAGCTTGGAGGGGACAGGGTCCTACGAGCAGTACTTC. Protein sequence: CASSLEGTGSYEQYF. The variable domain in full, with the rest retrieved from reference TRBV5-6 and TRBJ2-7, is DAGVTQSPTHLIKTRGQQVTLRCSPKSGHDTVSWYQQALGQGPQFIFQYYEEEERQRGNFPDRFSGHQFPNYSSELNVNALLLGDSALYLCASSLEGTGSYEQYFGPGTRLTVT.